Following are 19 T cell receptor beta chains from one sample sequenced in a study of T cells in localized non-small cell lung cancer. Clones were read by immunoSEQ multiplex PCR, and TCRdb kept only the in-frame ones, dropping some. Of around 50,000 clones in the sample, 70% to 90% were seen once. The sample consisted of PBMCs, taken before any cancer treatment. The source of these receptors is a man aged 40 to 70 with stage II lung adenocarcinoma.

The chain links TRBV11-1 to TRBJ2-3; 9 bases agree with TRBD2. CDR1 is SGHAT, CDR2 FQDESV, per germline (reference sequence). The CDR3 is 15 amino acids. V shed 2 bases and J 6 bases; nucleotides not matched to a gene: 6. CDR3 sequence (DNA): TGTGCCAGCAGCTTAAAGGCGGGGGGGCTTGATACGCAGTATTTT. Translation: CASSLKAGGLDTQYF.

The table lists this clone with a count of one. The chain combines TRBV19 with TRBJ1-1; possibly TRBD1 for D (5 bases). This CDR3 has 14 residues. Deletions cut 6 bases from V and 0 bases from J, with 11 bases between. Germline-derived CDR1 and CDR2 are LNHDA and SQIVND (reference sequence). The CDR3 loop is CASREEGMNTEAFF. DNA for the CDR3: TGTGCCAGTAGGGAGGAGGGGATGAACACTGAAGCTTTCTTT.

This chain links TRBV5-1 with TRBJ1-1; 10 nucleotides match TRBD1. J lost 8 bases, V lost 5 bases, and 9 bases had no gene match. CDR3 size: 14 residues. Germline CDR1 is SGHRS and CDR2 is YFSETQ. CDR3 bases: TGCGCCAGCAGTTCTCCCCGGGACAGGGGCGAAGCTTTCTTT. Translated, it gives CASSSPRDRGEAFF.

This clone has more than one count but fewer than ten. The rearrangement links TRBV7-8 to TRBJ2-2, with D unresolved. With 1 base removed from V and 5 bases from J, the gap between germline ends came to 14 bases. The CDR3 is 16 residues long. The germline CDR1 and CDR2 sequences are SGHVS and FQNEAQ. Here the CDR3 DNA reads TGTGCCAGCAGCTTAGATACCGGGCCCACAACCGGGGAGCTGTTTTTT. Protein: CASSLDTGPTTGELFF.

The chain joins TRBV7-8 to TRBJ1-3; unclear D gene. The germline V gene has CDR1 SGHVS and CDR2 FQNEAQ. The CDR3 is 15 residues long. V was trimmed by 5 bases and J by 2 bases, leaving 13 bases between them. The DNA for the CDR3 is TGTGCCAGCAGCCAGCCGGCAGGTACTGGAAACACCATATATTTT. This sequence encodes CASSQPAGTGNTIYF.

This clone has a handful of counts. The V call is TRBV9, the J call TRBJ2-3; a weak D match, TRBD2 (5 bases). Trimming shortened V by 0 bases and J by 2 bases, and 10 bases separated the two germline ends. Germline CDR1 is SGDLS and CDR2 is YYNGEE. This CDR3 is built from 15 residues. CDR3 region: CASSVVSGSTDTQYF. The DNA of the CDR3 is TGTGCCAGCAGCGTAGTGAGCGGATCCACAGATACGCAGTATTTT.

V usage is TRBV6-1 and J usage is TRBJ1-6; D gene unclear. V gave up 1 base and J gave up 9 bases, with 1 base separating them. The CDR3 is 11 amino acids. Germline assignment: CDR1 MNHNS and CDR2 SASEGT. In nucleotides, the CDR3 is TGTGCCAGCAGTGAAGGTTCACCCCTCCACTTT. It yields the protein CASSEGSPLHF.

The table lists this clone with a few counts. The chain joins TRBV11-2 to TRBJ2-7, with 8 positions matching TRBD1. V lost 2 bases, J lost 0 bases, and 15 bases stayed unmatched. The CDR3 is 19 residues long. Germline V CDR1 and CDR2: SGHAT, FQNNGV. In nucleotides, the CDR3 is TGTGCCAGCAGCTTAAAAAAGAAAAGTCGTACAGGGGGCTCCTACGAGCAGTACTTC. Translating gives CASSLKKKSRTGGSYEQYF.

The chain uses TRBV12-5 and TRBJ2-2; D ambiguous. V was pared by 2 bases and J by 4 bases, with 5 bases between. Germline V lookup: CDR1 LGHNT, CDR2 FRNRAP. The CDR3 covers 13 residues. The DNA of the CDR3 is TGTGCTAGTGGTTTGTCGATCACCGGGGAGCTGTTTTTT. Translated: CASGLSITGELFF. Complete variable domain (other parts from reference TRBV12-5 and TRBJ2-2): DARVTQTPRHKVTEMGQEVTMRCQPILGHNTVFWYRQTMMQGLELLAYFRNRAPLDDSGMPKDRFSAEMPDATLATLKIQPSEPRDSAVYFCASGLSITGELFFGEGSRLTVL.

This chain connects TRBV10-3 to TRBJ2-3; D is unclear. Germline lookup yields CDR1 ENHRY and CDR2 SYGVKD. The CDR3 sequence is 15 residues long. V was pared by 4 bases and J by 1 base, with 12 bases between. The CDR3 here is CAISGTGSGTDTQYF. The CDR3 nucleotides are TGTGCCATCAGTGGGACGGGCAGCGGCACAGATACGCAGTATTTT.

J is TRBJ2-7 and V is TRBV5-4; D perhaps matches TRBD2 (7 bases). This CDR3 is built from 14 residues. Deletions cut 4 bases from V and 5 bases from J, with 16 bases between. In germline, CDR1 is SGHNT, CDR2 YYREEE (reference sequence). In DNA, the CDR3 is TGTGCCAGCAGCCAGATGGGGGGGCTTCACGAGCAGTACGTC. Its protein is CASSQMGGLHEQYV.

V and J are TRBV2 and TRBJ1-1; weak D call: TRBD1 (5 bases). Germline CDR1 is SNHLY and CDR2 is FYNNEI. The CDR3 extends over 15 amino acids. V lost 2 bases and J 0 bases, leaving 10 bases between the germline ends. The CDR3 loop reads CASSEYRGMNTEAFF. CDR3 nucleotide sequence: TGTGCCAGCAGTGAATACCGGGGGATGAACACTGAAGCTTTCTTT.

The V call is TRBV7-9, the J call TRBJ2-7, with 12 bases that match TRBD1. Germline lookup yields CDR1 SEHNR and CDR2 FQNEAQ (reference sequence). This CDR3 spans 14 amino acids. Trimming cost V 5 bases and J 6 bases; bases outside gene matches: 5. CDR3 coding DNA: TGTGCCAGCAGCCGGGGACAGGGGGCTTTCGAGCAGTACTTC. Its translation: CASSRGQGAFEQYF.

DNA for the CDR3: TGTGCCAGCAGCCCTAAGGGGGGAGGCTCTGGAAACACCATATATTTT. Its protein is CASSPKGGGSGNTIYF. The chain joins TRBV7-3 to TRBJ1-3; possible D gene TRBD1, 6 bases. This CDR3 contains 16 residues. Germline assignment: CDR1 SGHTA and CDR2 FQGTGA. V shed 5 bases and J shed 0 bases, with 14 bases lying between them. Together with reference TRBV7-3 and TRBJ1-3, the CDR3 gives the full variable domain: GAGVSQTPSNKVTEKGKYVELRCDPISGHTALYWYRQSLGQGPEFLIYFQGTGAADDSGLPNDRFFAVRPEGSVSTLKIQRTERGDSAVYLCASSPKGGGSGNTIYFGEGSWLTVV.

V usage is TRBV4-2 and J usage is TRBJ2-5, with 10 bases matching TRBD1. The CDR3 is 14 residues long. V was pared by 4 bases and J by 5 bases, with 4 bases of the junction left unmatched. Germline values: CDR1 LGHNA, CDR2 YNFKEQ. The CDR3 sequence is CASSPGQGGETQYF. Written as DNA, the CDR3 is TGTGCCAGCAGCCCCGGACAGGGGGGCGAGACCCAGTACTTC.

By proportion, this clone is medium-sized. The rearrangement joins TRBV20-1 to TRBJ1-1; no definite D call. Germline V gives CDR1 DFQATT, CDR2 SNEGSKA (reference sequence). The ends were cut back, 6 bases at V and 2 bases at J, with 7 bases in the middle. The CDR3 loop spans 11 amino acids. The CDR3 here is CSASHNTEAFF. DNA for the CDR3: TGCAGTGCCTCACATAACACTGAAGCTTTCTTT.

The genes are TRBV18 and TRBJ2-7; D may be TRBD2 (5 bases). V lost 6 bases to trimming and J lost 2 bases, with 11 bases between them. In germline, CDR1 is KGHSH, CDR2 LQKENI. This CDR3 region has 13 residues. CDR3 loop: CASSLDGTYEQYF. The CDR3 DNA reads TGTGCCAGCTCCCTCGACGGGACCTACGAGCAGTACTTC.

The V call is TRBV19, the J call TRBJ1-5; D possibly corresponds to TRBD1 (6 bases). V was shortened by 7 bases and J by 4 bases, with 17 bases between the two germline ends. The CDR3 runs to 15 residues. Germline loops: CDR1 LNHDA, CDR2 SQIVND (reference sequence). CDR3 sequence (DNA): TGTGCCAGTAAAGCCCCGGGACACATTAATCAGCCCCAGCATTTT. It codes for CASKAPGHINQPQHF.

This chain uses TRBV28 with TRBJ1-5; D is possibly TRBD1 (6 bases). Trimming shortened V by 8 bases and J by 2 bases, and 7 bases separated the two germline ends. Germline loops: CDR1 MDHEN, CDR2 SYDVKM. The length of the CDR3 is 12 residues. CDR3 sequence (DNA): TGTGCCAGCTGGACAGGCAATCAGCCCCAGCATTTT. Translated: CASWTGNQPQHF.